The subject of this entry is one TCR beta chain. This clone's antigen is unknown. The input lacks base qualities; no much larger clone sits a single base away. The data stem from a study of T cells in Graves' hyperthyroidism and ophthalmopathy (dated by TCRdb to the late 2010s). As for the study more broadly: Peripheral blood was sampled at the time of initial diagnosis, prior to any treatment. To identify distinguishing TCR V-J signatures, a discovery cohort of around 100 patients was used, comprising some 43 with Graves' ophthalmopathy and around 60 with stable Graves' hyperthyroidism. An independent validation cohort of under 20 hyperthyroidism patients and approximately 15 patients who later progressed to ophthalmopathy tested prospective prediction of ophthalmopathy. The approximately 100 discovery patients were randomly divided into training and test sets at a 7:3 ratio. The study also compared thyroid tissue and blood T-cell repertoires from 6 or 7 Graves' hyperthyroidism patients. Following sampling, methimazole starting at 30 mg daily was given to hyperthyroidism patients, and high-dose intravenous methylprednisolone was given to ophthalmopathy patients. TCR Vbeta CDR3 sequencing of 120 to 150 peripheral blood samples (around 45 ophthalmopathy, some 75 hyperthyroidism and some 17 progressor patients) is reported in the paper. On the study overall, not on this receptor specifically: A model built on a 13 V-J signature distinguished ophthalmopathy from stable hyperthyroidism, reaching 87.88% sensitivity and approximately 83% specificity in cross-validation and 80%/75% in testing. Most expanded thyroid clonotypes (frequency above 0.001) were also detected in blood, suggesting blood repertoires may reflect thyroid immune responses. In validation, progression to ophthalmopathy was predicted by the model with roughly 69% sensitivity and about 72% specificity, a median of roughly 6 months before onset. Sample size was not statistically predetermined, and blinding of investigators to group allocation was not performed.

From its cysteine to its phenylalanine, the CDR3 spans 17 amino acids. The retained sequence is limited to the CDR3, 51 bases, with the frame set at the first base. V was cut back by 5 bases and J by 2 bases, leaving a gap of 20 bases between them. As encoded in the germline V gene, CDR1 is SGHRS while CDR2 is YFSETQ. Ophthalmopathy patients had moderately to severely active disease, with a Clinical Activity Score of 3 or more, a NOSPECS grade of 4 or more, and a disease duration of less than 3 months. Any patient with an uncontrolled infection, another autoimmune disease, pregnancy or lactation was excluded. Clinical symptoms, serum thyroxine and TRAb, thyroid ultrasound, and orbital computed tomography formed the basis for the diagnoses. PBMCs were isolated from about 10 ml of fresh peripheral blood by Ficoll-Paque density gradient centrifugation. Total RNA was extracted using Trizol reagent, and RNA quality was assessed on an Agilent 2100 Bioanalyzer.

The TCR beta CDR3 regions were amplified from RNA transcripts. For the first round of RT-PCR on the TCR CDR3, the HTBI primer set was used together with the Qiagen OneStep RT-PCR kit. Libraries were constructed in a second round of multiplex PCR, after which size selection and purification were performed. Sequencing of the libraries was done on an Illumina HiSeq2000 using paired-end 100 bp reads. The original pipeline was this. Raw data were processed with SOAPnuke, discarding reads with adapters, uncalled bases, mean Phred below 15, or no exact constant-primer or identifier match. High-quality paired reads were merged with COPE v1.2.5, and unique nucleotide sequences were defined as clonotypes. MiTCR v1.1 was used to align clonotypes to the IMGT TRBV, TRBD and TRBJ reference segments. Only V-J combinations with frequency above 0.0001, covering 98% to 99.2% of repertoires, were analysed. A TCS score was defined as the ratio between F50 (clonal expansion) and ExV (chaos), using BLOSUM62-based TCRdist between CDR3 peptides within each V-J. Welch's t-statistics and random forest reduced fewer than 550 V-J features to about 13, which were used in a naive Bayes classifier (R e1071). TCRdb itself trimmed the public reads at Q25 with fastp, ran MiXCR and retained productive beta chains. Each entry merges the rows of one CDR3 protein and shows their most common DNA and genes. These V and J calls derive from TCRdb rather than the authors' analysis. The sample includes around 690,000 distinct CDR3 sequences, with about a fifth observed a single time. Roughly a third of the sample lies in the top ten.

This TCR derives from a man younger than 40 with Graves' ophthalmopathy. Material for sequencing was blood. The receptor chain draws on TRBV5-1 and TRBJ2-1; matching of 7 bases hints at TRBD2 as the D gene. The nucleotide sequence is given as TGCGCCAGCAGGGCCAATGAAGGGGGGGTAGCCTACAATGAGCAGTTCTTC. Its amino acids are CASRANEGGVAYNEQFF.